Each of the 24 T cell receptor beta chains below was sequenced from the same sample in a study of control samples from healthy donors and cancer patients. Some clones are missing from TCRdb's copy, which holds only in-frame ones; the method was immunoSEQ multiplex PCR. Of 35,000 to 50,000 clones listed, 80% to 90% are singletons. Sequencing was done on a sample of PBMCs. The receptors derive from a woman aged 55-70 years with lung cancer.

J is TRBJ2-3 and V is TRBV5-1; possible D gene TRBD2, 6 bases. Germline values: CDR1 SGHRS, CDR2 YFSETQ. This CDR3 contains 16 residues. V lost 1 base, J lost 1 base, and 13 bases lay in between. Here the CDR3 reads CASSLLGGGGTDTQYF. DNA of the CDR3: TGCGCCAGCAGCTTGCTGGGGGGTGGCGGCACAGATACGCAGTATTTT.

V and J are TRBV11-2 and TRBJ2-3; 8 positions match TRBD2. Germline V gene sequence: CDR1 SGHAT, CDR2 FQNNGV. The CDR3 has 13 residues. V lost 1 base to trimming and J lost 12 bases; unmatched junction nucleotides: 6. The DNA of the CDR3 is TGTGCCAGCAGCTTAGGGGGGACTAGATTTCAGTATTTT. It encodes CASSLGGTRFQYF.

The rearrangement links TRBV5-5 to TRBJ2-2; D unclear. Trimming took 3 bases from V and 4 from J, leaving 16 bases between them. Germline V lookup: CDR1 SGHKS, CDR2 YYEKEE (reference sequence). This CDR3 has 16 amino acids. CDR3 sequence (DNA): TGTGCCAGCAGCTCCTTGGACCTTACTTCCACCGGGGAGCTGTTTTTT. Protein product: CASSSLDLTSTGELFF.

The chain couples TRBV24-1 to TRBJ2-1; D call uncertain. CDR3 length equals 15 residues. CDR1 is KGHDR, CDR2 SFDVKD, per germline. V was cut by 0 bases and J by 7 bases, with 12 bases left in between. The CDR3 nucleotides read TGTGCCACCAGTGATTTGAGGGTAGAGGCTAATGAGCAGTTCTTC. Amino acid sequence: CATSDLRVEANEQFF.

The J gene is TRBJ2-1, the V gene TRBV7-2; 8 bases map to TRBD1. The germline gives CDR1 SGHTA, CDR2 FQGNSA. There are 16 residues in the CDR3. V gave up 5 bases and J gave up 1 base; unmatched junction bases: 7. This CDR3 reads CASSQNTGGSYNEQFF. CDR3 DNA: TGTGCCAGCAGCCAAAACACAGGGGGATCCTACAATGAGCAGTTCTTC.

This chain links TRBV5-1 with TRBJ2-3; D remains ambiguous. Germline V gene lookup returns CDR1 SGHRS and CDR2 YFSETQ. Trimming removed 4 bases from V and 4 bases from J, with 16 bases in between. This CDR3 is built from 15 residues. The CDR3 bases are TGCGCCAGCAGCCCTACTGACGGGTCAGCAGATACGCAGTATTTT. It yields the protein CASSPTDGSADTQYF.

The gene calls are TRBV4-1 and TRBJ2-7, with 10 bases matching TRBD1. The CDR3 consists of 15 residues. With V trimmed by 7 bases and J by 2 bases, 8 bases remained unmatched. Germline-derived CDR1 and CDR2 are MGHRA and YSYEKL. The CDR3 loop reads CASTRGQGGTYEQYF. The CDR3 coding sequence is TGCGCCAGCACCCGAGGACAGGGGGGAACCTACGAGCAGTACTTC.

V usage is TRBV5-1 and J usage is TRBJ1-4, with D perhaps matching TRBD1 (5 bases). The CDR3 covers 15 residues. The germline V gene encodes CDR1 SGHRS and CDR2 YFSETQ. Trimming shortened V by 3 bases and J by 7 bases, and 16 bases separated the two germline ends. CDR3 bases: TGCGCCAGCAGCTGGACGGGCAACGGGGGTGAAAAACTGTTTTTT. It yields the protein CASSWTGNGGEKLFF.

This chain links TRBV10-1 with TRBJ2-4; D is uncertain. The CDR3 has 14 amino acids. The V end was cut by 0 bases, the J end by 7 bases, with 10 bases between. Germline V gives CDR1 WNHNN, CDR2 SYGVQD (reference sequence). DNA of the CDR3: TGCGCCAGCAGTGAGTCGGGTGAAGGGAACATTCAGTACTTC. Translation: CASSESGEGNIQYF.

The chain joins TRBV30 to TRBJ2-5, with 9 nucleotides matching TRBD1. The CDR3 consists of 14 residues. Trimming took 2 bases from V and 2 from J; bases not matched to a gene: 3. The germline V gene has CDR1 GTSNPN and CDR2 SVGIG (reference sequence). CDR3 loop: CAWSSGTGQETQYF. The CDR3, as DNA: TGTGCCTGGAGTAGTGGGACAGGGCAAGAGACCCAGTACTTC.

The CDR3 sequence is CASSLAGSLDNEQFF. The CDR3 region has the DNA TGTGCCAGCAGCTTGGCTGGCTCTCTCGACAATGAGCAGTTCTTC. The gene calls are TRBV5-4 and TRBJ2-1; D uncertain. Looked up from germline, CDR1 is SGHNT and CDR2 is YYREEE (reference sequence). Trimming took 0 bases from V and 5 from J, leaving 12 bases between them. The CDR3 is 15 residues long.

The J gene is TRBJ1-2, the V gene TRBV23-1; 9 bases agree with TRBD1. TRBV23-1 falls under the ORF class, with uncertain function. The junction had 19 bases not matched to a gene; V was cut back by 3 bases and J by 8 bases. The CDR3 length is 18 residues. The CDR3 DNA sequence: TGCGCCAGCAGTCATTTGTTTCAGTCCGGGACAGGGAATTGGGGCTACACCTTC. This encodes CASSHLFQSGTGNWGYTF.

The CDR3 is CASSRGQGDSGANVLTF. The DNA of the CDR3 is TGTGCCAGCTCACGAGGACAGGGCGACTCTGGGGCCAACGTCCTGACTTTC. The V call is TRBV18, the J call TRBJ2-6, with TRBD1 matching 8 bases. This CDR3 has 17 residues. Trimming took 4 bases from V and 0 from J; bases not matched to a gene: 5. Germline CDR1 reads KGHSH; CDR2 reads LQKENI.

This chain uses TRBV1 with TRBJ2-5; the table's D gene call, TRBD2, was not cross checked with the DNA. TRBV1 counts as a pseudogene. The CDR3 runs 16 residues. The CDR3 DNA sequence: TGCACCAGCAGCCGAGAGCCTAGCGGGGGAGGGGAGACCCAGTACTTC. Amino acids: CTSSREPSGGGETQYF.

The genes are TRBV19 and TRBJ2-5; unclear D gene. CDR3 size: 14 residues. CDR1 is LNHDA, CDR2 SQIVND, per germline (reference sequence). V was pared by 6 bases and J by 1 base, with 12 bases between. CDR3 coding DNA: TGTGCCAGTAGGGCAATAGGACCCCAAGAGACCCAGTACTTC. Translating gives CASRAIGPQETQYF.

This clone was counted between two and nine times. The chain uses TRBV27 and TRBJ2-7; TRBD2 is a possible D gene (6 bases). V lost 3 bases and J 3 bases, leaving 12 bases between the germline ends. This CDR3 spans 14 amino acids. Germline V lookup: CDR1 MNHEY, CDR2 SMNVEV (reference sequence). The CDR3 is CASSLSTGVYEQYF. CDR3 nucleotides: TGTGCCAGCAGTTTGAGTACGGGAGTCTACGAGCAGTACTTC.

This clone appeared a few times. This chain joins TRBV18 and TRBJ1-1, with TRBD1 matching over 9 bases. The CDR3 runs to 16 residues. Germline V gene data show CDR1 as KGHSH and CDR2 as LQKENI. Trimming took 3 bases from V and 8 from J; bases not matched to a gene: 13. CDR3 nucleotide sequence: TGTGCCAGCTCACCCCCCCAACCGGGACAGGGTAACGAAGCTTTCTTT. Its protein is CASSPPQPGQGNEAFF. Supplemented by reference TRBV18 and TRBJ1-1, the full variable domain reads NAGVMQNPRHLVRRRGQEARLRCSPMKGHSHVYWYRQLPEEGLKFMVYLQKENIIDESGMPKERFSAEFPKEGPSILRIQQVVRGDSAAYFCASSPPQPGQGNEAFFGQGTRLTVV.

In its sample, this clone was seen once. The J gene is TRBJ2-2, the V gene TRBV7-3; possibly TRBD1 for D (5 bases). The germline V and J ends were trimmed by 5 bases and 7 bases, with 17 bases remaining between them. From germline, CDR1 is SGHTA and CDR2 FQGTGA. The CDR3 spans 15 residues. CDR3 residues: CASSPGSSRDGELFF. CDR3 DNA sequence: TGTGCCAGCAGCCCAGGCAGTTCCAGGGACGGGGAGCTGTTTTTT.

This chain uses TRBV29-1 with TRBJ2-5; no clear D. CDR1 is SQVTM and CDR2 is ANQGSEA in the germline V gene. V was shortened by 7 bases and J by 5 bases, with 17 bases between the two germline ends. The CDR3 sequence is 13 residues long. The CDR3: CSGRVFDVETQYF. In DNA, the CDR3 is TGCAGCGGGCGAGTCTTTGATGTGGAGACCCAGTACTTC. The complete variable domain, with remaining parts taken from reference TRBV29-1 and TRBJ2-5, reads SAVISQKPSRDICQRGTSLTIQCQVDSQVTMMFWYRQQPGQSLTLIATANQGSEATYESGFVIDKFPISRPNLTFSTLTVSNMSPEDSSIYLCSGRVFDVETQYFGPGTRLLVL.

The chain combines TRBV4-1 with TRBJ2-1, with 9 nucleotides matching TRBD1. The CDR3 has 18 amino acids. Germline loops: CDR1 MGHRA, CDR2 YSYEKL. V shed 5 bases, J shed 7 bases, and the junction held 18 bases outside the gene matches. The CDR3 DNA is TGCGCCAGCAGCGCTTCGACGTCCGGGACAGGGAGAGGGAATGAGCAGTTCTTC. Translation gives CASSASTSGTGRGNEQFF.

The chain combines TRBV4-2 with TRBJ1-2; D uncertain. Between the trimmed V and J ends, which lost 1 base and 4 bases, there was a span of 16 bases. The V gene's germline CDR1 is LGHNA and CDR2 YNFKEQ. CDR3 size: 16 residues. The CDR3 DNA reads TGTGCCAGCAGCCAAGCGGGAGTTGCCAGGTCCTATGGCTACACCTTC. As protein: CASSQAGVARSYGYTF.

The chain links TRBV24-1 to TRBJ2-5; TRBD1 matches at 10 bases. The CDR3 totals 16 residues. The germline V gene has CDR1 KGHDR and CDR2 SFDVKD. V trimming: 2 bases; J trimming: 1 base; junction bases outside the gene matches: 3. The CDR3 spells CATSDSDRGPQETQYF. CDR3 DNA sequence: TGTGCCACCAGTGATTCCGACAGGGGGCCCCAAGAGACCCAGTACTTC.

This chain connects TRBV11-1 to TRBJ2-1; D ambiguous. V was shortened by 1 base and J by 9 bases, with 13 bases between the two germline ends. The germline V gene has CDR1 SGHAT and CDR2 FQDESV (reference sequence). CDR3 length equals 14 residues. The CDR3 protein is CASSLDASTGEQFF. CDR3 in DNA: TGTGCCAGCAGCTTAGACGCGTCGACGGGTGAGCAGTTCTTC.

The chain couples TRBV6-2 or TRBV6-3 to TRBJ2-3; D is ambiguous. The CDR3 is made up of 12 amino acids. Germline V gives CDR1 MNHEY, CDR2 SVGEGT. The V gene lost 5 bases and the J gene lost 4 bases, with 7 bases spanning the gap. The CDR3 protein is CASSPFPDTQYF. For the CDR3, the DNA is TGTGCCAGCAGTCCCTTCCCAGATACGCAGTATTTT.